This TCR beta chain emerged from a study of graft-versus-host responses after intestinal transplantation. A remark on this clone: Its antigen is unidentified.

Produced via immunoSEQ multiplex PCR; TCRdb's table is partial and in-frame only. In the table there are 120,000 or so clones, over 85% of which are singletons. Trimming shortened V by 1 base and J by 6 bases, and 19 bases separated the two germline ends. The CDR3 runs 17 residues. The source material was unstimulated CD8+ T cells sorted from spleen or lymph node cells, sampled before intestinal transplant. The TCR sequence derives from a human donor who received an intestinal transplant. V gene TRBV23-1 combines with J gene TRBJ2-1; TRBD2 might be the D (6 bases). TRBV23-1 is classed as an ORF, of uncertain function. The CDR3 loop reads CASSQWGDTGLFNEQFF. CDR3 DNA: TGCGCCAGCAGTCAATGGGGAGATACGGGACTTTTCAATGAGCAGTTCTTC.